This T cell receptor beta chain derives from a study of cytomegalovirus exposure and HLA in healthy donors. This clone was detected once. Antigen unknown. PCR involved 60 Vbeta and 13 Jbeta primers. TCRdb keeps only in-frame clones here, not all; method: immunoSEQ multiplex PCR. The sample holds 130,000 to 150,000 clones, approximately 79% seen once. CDR1 SGHRS and CDR2 YFSETQ come from the germline V gene. The CDR3 length is 16 residues. Germline trimming cut 0 bases from V and 2 bases from J; bases unmatched to any gene: 5. The study's findings and limits: In a later analysis, DRB1 alleles had the most associated TCRs; HLA-C alleles the fewest.

The chain employs TRBV5-1 and TRBJ2-7, with 10 bases identical to TRBD2. The sample comprised PBMCs. The TCR was taken from a male donor in good health and CMV-seronegative. The CDR3 protein is CASSLESSGGAYEQYF. CDR3 nucleotide sequence: TGCGCCAGCAGCTTGGAGTCTAGCGGGGGAGCCTACGAGCAGTACTTC.